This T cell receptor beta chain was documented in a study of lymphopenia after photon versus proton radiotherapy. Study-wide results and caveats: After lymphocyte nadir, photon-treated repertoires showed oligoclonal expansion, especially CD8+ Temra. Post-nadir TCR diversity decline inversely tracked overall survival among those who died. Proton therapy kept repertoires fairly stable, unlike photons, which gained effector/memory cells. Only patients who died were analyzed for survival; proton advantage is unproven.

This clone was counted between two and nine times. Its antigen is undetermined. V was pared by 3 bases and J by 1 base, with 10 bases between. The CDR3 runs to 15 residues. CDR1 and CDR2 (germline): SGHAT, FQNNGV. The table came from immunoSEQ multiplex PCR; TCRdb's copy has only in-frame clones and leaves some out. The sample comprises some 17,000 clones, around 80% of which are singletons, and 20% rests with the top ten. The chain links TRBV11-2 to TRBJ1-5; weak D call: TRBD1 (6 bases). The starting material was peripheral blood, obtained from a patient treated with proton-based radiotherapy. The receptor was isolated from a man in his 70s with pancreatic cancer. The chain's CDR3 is CASSLSGTSNQPQHF. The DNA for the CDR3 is TGTGCCAGCAGCTTGTCAGGGACAAGCAATCAGCCCCAGCATTTT.